This T cell receptor (beta chain) originates from a study of T cell repertoires in cytomegalovirus infection. Looking at the study overall: Well-studied HLA-B-restricted epitopes and recently identified HLA-C-restricted epitopes of CMV were both used in the study. Study-level results: Ex vivo, HLA-C-restricted CMV-specific TCR beta clonotypes prevailed over the rest of the response.

TCRdb analysed the reads with MiXCR anew, one entry per CDR3 protein. The repertoire holds hundreds of thousands of distinct CDR3 sequences, with about 33% as singletons. About this clonotype: The antigen is unknown.

Germline-derived CDR1 and CDR2 are LGHNA and YSLEER. This CDR3 is built from 16 residues. V lost 2 bases and J lost 2, with 12 bases in between. This chain links TRBV4-3 with TRBJ2-2, with TRBD1 as a possible D gene (5 bases). This clonotype was obtained from a human donor in good health (CMV status not recorded). Some clones in this sample may be carry-over from other donors' samples. Sample: cultured PBMCs, taken from culture after CMV antigen stimulation. The CDR3 nucleotides read TGCGCCAGCAGCCAAATCCAGGGTTCAAACACCGGGGAGCTGTTTTTT. Protein: CASSQIQGSNTGELFF.